These T cell receptor beta chains were read from a single sample in a study of T cells in localized non-small cell lung cancer. Clones were read by immunoSEQ multiplex PCR, and TCRdb kept only the in-frame ones, dropping some. This table has approximately 28,000 clones, 92% appearing once. The material was peripheral blood mononuclear cells, obtained before any cancer treatment. The receptors here all came from a woman aged 40 to 75 with stage III lung adenocarcinoma. The CDR3 runs from the conserved cysteine through the conserved F or W. The D gene is left open where the match is weak. Expanded clones get a size class; other rows say once, few or many, or leave the size out.

cdr3_nt | cdr3_aa | cdr3_length | v_call | clone_size | j_call | d_call
TGTGCCAGCAGCGGGGGACGGGCTTTCTACAATGAGCAGTTCTTC | CASSGGRAFYNEQFF | 15 | TRBV9 | . | TRBJ2-1 | .
TGTGCCAGCAGTTACTCAGCGTATCAGCCCCAGCATTTT | CASSYSAYQPQHF | 13 | TRBV6-6 | . | TRBJ1-5 | .
TGTGCCAGCAGCCGGGACAGCTCCTACAATGAGCAGTTCTTC | CASSRDSSYNEQFF | 14 | TRBV5-8 | . | TRBJ2-1 | TRBD1
TGTGCCAGCAGTCACGGATCGGGACGCCTAACCTACGAGCAGTACTTC | CASSHGSGRLTYEQYF | 16 | TRBV6-6 | . | TRBJ2-7 | .
TGTGCCAGCAGCCAAGGACAGGGAGAGGATTCACCCCTCCACTTT | CASSQGQGEDSPLHF | 15 | TRBV4-2 | . | TRBJ1-6 | TRBD1
TGTGCCAGCTCCCCTATCATGGGACTTATGAACACTGAAGCTTTCTTT | CASSPIMGLMNTEAFF | 16 | TRBV18 | . | TRBJ1-1 | .
TGTGCCAGCAGTTACGTAGCGGGCTATGGCTCCTACGAGCAGTACTTC | CASSYVAGYGSYEQYF | 16 | TRBV6-5 | . | TRBJ2-7 | TRBD2
TGCGCCAGCAGCCAAGGGGACGGTTACGAGCAGTACTTC | CASSQGDGYEQYF | 13 | TRBV4-3 | . | TRBJ2-7 | .
TGTGCCAGCAGTTACTCGACTGGGGTTTATAATTCACCCCTCCACTTT | CASSYSTGVYNSPLHF | 16 | TRBV6-5 | . | TRBJ1-6 | .
TGTGCCAGCAGCTTCGAGGGACAGTACAATGAGCAGTTCTTC | CASSFEGQYNEQFF | 14 | TRBV11-2 | . | TRBJ2-1 | TRBD1
TGCGCCAGCAGTGAGGGGGGATACGTAACCGGGGAGCTGTTTTTT | CASSEGGYVTGELFF | 15 | TRBV10-1 | . | TRBJ2-2 | .
TGTGCCAGCAGTTTGGACACAACCACTGAAGCTTTCTTT | CASSLDTTTEAFF | 13 | TRBV27 | once | TRBJ1-1 | .
TGTGCCTGGCGAGGTGGCCCCACGGGGCGGCAGTTCTTC | CAWRGGPTGRQFF | 13 | TRBV30 | . | TRBJ2-1 | .
TGTGCCAGCAGCGCAACAGGGGACCGCACAGATACGCAGTATTTT | CASSATGDRTDTQYF | 15 | TRBV5-5 | few | TRBJ2-3 | TRBD1
TGTGCCAGCAGCTTGGCAAACGGATGGGAGCAGTACTTC | CASSLANGWEQYF | 13 | TRBV5-4 | . | TRBJ2-7 | .
TGTGCCAGCAGCCCCTATAGCAGGGCCCAGTTCTTC | CASSPYSRAQFF | 12 | TRBV7-8 | . | TRBJ2-1 | .
TGCAGCGTTGAAAGACAGGAGAACACTGAAGCTTTCTTT | CSVERQENTEAFF | 13 | TRBV29-1 | . | TRBJ1-1 | .
TGTGCCAGTAGGGAGACAGGGCAAGAGACCCAGTACTTC | CASRETGQETQYF | 13 | TRBV19 | . | TRBJ2-5 | TRBD1
TGTGCCTGGAGTGGGGGACAGGGCCGGAGCAATCAGCCCCAGCATTTT | CAWSGGQGRSNQPQHF | 16 | TRBV30 | . | TRBJ1-5 | TRBD1
TGCGCCAGCAGCTTGACAGGGTCTTACGAGCAGTACTTC | CASSLTGSYEQYF | 13 | TRBV5-1 | . | TRBJ2-7 | .
TGTGCCAGCAGTGGGGACAGTCTCTATAATTCACCCCTCCACTTT | CASSGDSLYNSPLHF | 15 | TRBV2 | . | TRBJ1-6 | TRBD1
TGTGCCAGCAGCTCCCCCAACGGCTACACCTTC | CASSSPNGYTF | 11 | TRBV7-9 | once | TRBJ1-2 | .
TGCGCCAGCAGCTCAGGGACTAGCGGAGGCCACGAGACCCAGTACTTC | CASSSGTSGGHETQYF | 16 | TRBV5-1 | . | TRBJ2-5 | TRBD2
TGCAGCGTTGCGGGGGAAAACACCATATATTTT | CSVAGENTIYF | 11 | TRBV29-1 | once | TRBJ1-3 | .
TGCGCCAGCAGCTTGAGTCCGGACAGAGTCACCTACGAGCAGTACTTC | CASSLSPDRVTYEQYF | 16 | TRBV5-1 | . | TRBJ2-7 | .
TGTGCCAGCAGTTACACAGGGGAAGCCAATCAGCCCCAGCATTTT | CASSYTGEANQPQHF | 15 | TRBV6-6 | . | TRBJ1-5 | TRBD1
TGTGCCACCAGCCCCCGAAGCGGGAGGGGAGAGACCCAGTACTTC | CATSPRSGRGETQYF | 15 | TRBV19 | . | TRBJ2-5 | TRBD2
TGTGCCAGCAGCTCGTCAGGGGCGGGCAACTATGGCTACACCTTC | CASSSSGAGNYGYTF | 15 | TRBV7-8 | . | TRBJ1-2 | .
TGTGCCACCAGCAGAGATAACGTAGAGACAGATACGCAGTATTTT | CATSRDNVETDTQYF | 15 | TRBV15 | . | TRBJ2-3 | .
TGTGCCAGCAGTCCCCGGGACAGGGGCACTAATGAAAAACTGTTTTTT | CASSPRDRGTNEKLFF | 16 | TRBV28 | . | TRBJ1-4 | TRBD1
TGTGCCAGCAGCTTAGACCTGAACACTGAAGCTTTCTTT | CASSLDLNTEAFF | 13 | TRBV7-9 | . | TRBJ1-1 | .
TGTGCCAGCAGCTGGGAGGTGGTTGCGGGAGATACGCAGTATTTT | CASSWEVVAGDTQYF | 15 | TRBV7-8 | . | TRBJ2-3 | .
TGTGCCACCAGCAGCCCCTCATCAGTAGGTACCGGGGAGCTGTTTTTT | CATSSPSSVGTGELFF | 16 | TRBV15 | . | TRBJ2-2 | .
TGTGCCAGCAGCGACAGGGGGGGGTCCTACGAGCAGTACTTC | CASSDRGGSYEQYF | 14 | TRBV2 | . | TRBJ2-7 | TRBD1
TGTGCCAGCAGTGCGGGGATGGACGAGCAGTACTTC | CASSAGMDEQYF | 12 | TRBV2 | . | TRBJ2-7 | .
TGTGCCAGCAGCCCCCCGGTGGGCAAGCAGTTCTTC | CASSPPVGKQFF | 12 | TRBV14 | once | TRBJ2-1 | .
TGTGCCAGCAGGAGAGCCCATGAGCAGTTCTTC | CASRRAHEQFF | 11 | TRBV2 | . | TRBJ2-1 | .
TGTGCCAGCAGCTGGAAGGGGCGCTCGAACACCGGGGAGCTGTTTTTT | CASSWKGRSNTGELFF | 16 | TRBV5-4 | few | TRBJ2-2 | .
TGCGCCAGCAGCTATGATCCCGAAAACTATGGCTACACCTTC | CASSYDPENYGYTF | 14 | TRBV5-1 | . | TRBJ1-2 | .
TGCAGCACTTTAACCCGCGGGGAGCTGTTTTTT | CSTLTRGELFF | 11 | TRBV29-1 | . | TRBJ2-2 | .
TGCGCCAGCAGCCAAGACCGAGGGACTGAAGCTTTCTTT | CASSQDRGTEAFF | 13 | TRBV4-1 | . | TRBJ1-1 | .
TGTGCCAGCAGCTTGGAACTTTCTAATGAGCAGTTCTTC | CASSLELSNEQFF | 13 | TRBV5-5 | . | TRBJ2-1 | .
TGTGCCTGTAGACAGGGCGGCGGTTCACCCCTCCACTTT | CACRQGGGSPLHF | 13 | TRBV30 | . | TRBJ1-6 | TRBD1
TGTGCCAGCAGTCCACTTTATATGGCCAACGTCCTGACTTTC | CASSPLYMANVLTF | 14 | TRBV28 | . | TRBJ2-6 | .
TGCGCCAGCAGCTTGGACGCAGATACGCAGTATTTT | CASSLDADTQYF | 12 | TRBV5-1 | few | TRBJ2-3 | .